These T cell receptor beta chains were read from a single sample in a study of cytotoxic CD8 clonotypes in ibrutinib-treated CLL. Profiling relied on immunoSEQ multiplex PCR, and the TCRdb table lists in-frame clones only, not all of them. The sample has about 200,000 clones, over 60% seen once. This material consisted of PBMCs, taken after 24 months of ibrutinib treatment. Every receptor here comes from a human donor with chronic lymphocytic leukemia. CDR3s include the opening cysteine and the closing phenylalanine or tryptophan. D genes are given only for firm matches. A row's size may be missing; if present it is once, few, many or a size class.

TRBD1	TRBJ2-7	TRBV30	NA	CAWNRGQNEQYF	TGTGCCTGGAACAGGGGTCAAAACGAGCAGTACTTC
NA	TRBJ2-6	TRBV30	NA	CAWSRPWETGANVLTF	TGTGCCTGGAGCAGACCTTGGGAGACTGGGGCCAACGTCCTGACTTTC
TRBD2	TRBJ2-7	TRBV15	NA	CATSRGREPYEQYF	TGTGCCACCAGCCGAGGGCGGGAGCCCTACGAGCAGTACTTC
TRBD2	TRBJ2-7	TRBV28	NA	CASSTPLAGASSEQYF	TGTGCCAGCAGTACCCCACTAGCGGGAGCATCCAGCGAGCAGTACTTC
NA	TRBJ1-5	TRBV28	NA	CASSLAGASKNQPQHF	TGTGCCAGCAGTTTAGCAGGGGCATCGAAAAATCAGCCCCAGCATTTT
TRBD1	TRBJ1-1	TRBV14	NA	CASSQSALRQGVNTEAFF	TGTGCCAGCAGCCAAAGCGCCCTTCGGCAGGGGGTAAACACTGAAGCTTTCTTT
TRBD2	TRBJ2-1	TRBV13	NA	CASSPRTSYNEQFF	TGTGCCAGCAGCCCACGGACTAGCTACAATGAGCAGTTCTTC
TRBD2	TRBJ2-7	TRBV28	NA	CASSGAGSLSEQYF	TGTGCCAGCAGTGGAGCGGGAAGTCTCAGCGAGCAGTACTTC
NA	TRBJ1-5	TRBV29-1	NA	CSVGTVWGPQHF	TGCAGCGTTGGAACGGTTTGGGGACCCCAGCATTTT
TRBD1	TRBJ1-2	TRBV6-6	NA	CASSRRQGAYGYTF	TGTGCCAGCAGTAGGAGACAGGGGGCGTATGGCTACACCTTC
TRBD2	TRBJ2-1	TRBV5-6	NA	CASSPGLAQYNEQFF	TGTGCCAGCAGCCCAGGACTAGCGCAATACAATGAGCAGTTCTTC
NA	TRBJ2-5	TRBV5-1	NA	CASSLESYGAETQYF	TGCGCCAGCAGCTTGGAATCGTACGGGGCTGAGACCCAGTACTTC
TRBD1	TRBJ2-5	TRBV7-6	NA	CASSLAQGVAETQYF	TGTGCCAGCAGCTTAGCTCAGGGGGTTGCTGAGACCCAGTACTTC
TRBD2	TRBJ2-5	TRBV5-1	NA	CASSLQGLAGGPDRQETQYF	TGCGCCAGCAGCTTGCAGGGACTAGCGGGAGGGCCTGATAGACAAGAGACCCAGTACTTC
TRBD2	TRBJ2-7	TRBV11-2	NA	CASSPPGLAGIYEQYF	TGTGCCAGCAGCCCACCGGGACTAGCGGGAATCTACGAGCAGTACTTC
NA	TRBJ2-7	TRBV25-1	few	CASVGAPWGEQYF	TGTGCCAGCGTCGGGGCTCCCTGGGGCGAGCAGTACTTC
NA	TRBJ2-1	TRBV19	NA	CASSTGRTYNEQFF	TGTGCCAGTAGTACCGGCCGCACCTACAATGAGCAGTTCTTC
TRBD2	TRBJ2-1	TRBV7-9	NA	CASSPTGTSGRWAYNEQFF	TGTGCCAGCAGCCCCACCGGGACTAGCGGGAGGTGGGCCTACAATGAGCAGTTCTTC
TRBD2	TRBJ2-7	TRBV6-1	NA	CASSLREVYEQYF	TGTGCCAGCAGTCTTCGGGAGGTCTACGAGCAGTACTTC
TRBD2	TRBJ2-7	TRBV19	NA	CASSFSGEYEQYF	TGTGCCAGTAGTTTTAGCGGGGAATACGAGCAGTACTTC
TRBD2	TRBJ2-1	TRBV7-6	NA	CASSLRTSGSYNEQFF	TGTGCCAGCAGCTTACGGACTAGCGGTTCCTACAATGAGCAGTTCTTC
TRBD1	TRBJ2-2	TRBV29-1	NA	CSGGTGTGELFF	TGCAGCGGTGGGACAGGGACCGGGGAGCTGTTTTTT
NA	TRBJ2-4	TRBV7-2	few	CASSPPAPGVFAKNIQYF	TGTGCCAGCAGCCCTCCCGCGCCGGGCGTTTTTGCCAAAAACATTCAGTACTTC
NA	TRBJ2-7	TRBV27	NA	CASSYAGPYEQYF	TGTGCCAGCAGTTATGCAGGGCCCTACGAGCAGTACTTC
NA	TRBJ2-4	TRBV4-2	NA	CASSQDSDFQYF	TGTGCCAGCAGCCAAGATTCCGATTTTCAGTACTTC
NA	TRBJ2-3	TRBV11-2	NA	CASSLKRTYSFTDTQYF	TGTGCCAGCAGCTTAAAGCGGACCTACTCCTTCACAGATACGCAGTATTTT
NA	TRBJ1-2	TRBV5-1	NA	CASSLTGDHYGYTF	TGCGCCAGCAGCCTGACCGGGGATCACTATGGCTACACCTTC
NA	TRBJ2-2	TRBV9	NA	CASSARNFRAGELFF	TGTGCCAGCAGCGCCCGCAACTTCCGAGCCGGGGAGCTGTTTTTT
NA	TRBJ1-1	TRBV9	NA	CASQPQGNTEAFF	TGTGCCAGCCAGCCACAGGGGAACACTGAAGCTTTCTTT
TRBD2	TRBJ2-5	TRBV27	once	CASRDLAGVKTQYF	TGTGCCAGCAGAGATCTAGCGGGAGTAAAGACCCAGTACTTC
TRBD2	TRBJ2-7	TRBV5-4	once	CASSFDASGSYEQYF	TGTGCCAGCAGCTTCGATGCTAGCGGGAGCTACGAGCAGTACTTC
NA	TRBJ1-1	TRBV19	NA	CASSVDYAEAFF	TGTGCCAGTAGTGTAGACTACGCTGAAGCTTTCTTT
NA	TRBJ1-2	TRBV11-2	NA	CASSLAGADGYTF	TGTGCCAGCAGCTTAGCCGGGGCGGATGGCTACACCTTC
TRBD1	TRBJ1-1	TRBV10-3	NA	CAIRGGQGYTEAFF	TGTGCCATCAGGGGGGGACAGGGGTACACTGAAGCTTTCTTT
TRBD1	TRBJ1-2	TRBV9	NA	CASSVETGDNYGYTF	TGTGCCAGCAGCGTAGAGACAGGGGATAACTATGGCTACACCTTC
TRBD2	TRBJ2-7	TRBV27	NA	CASSPEREGLYEQYF	TGTGCCAGCAGTCCCGAGCGGGAGGGCCTCTACGAGCAGTACTTC
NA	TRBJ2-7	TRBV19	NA	CASSTRHPAYEQYF	TGTGCCAGTAGTACTCGACACCCCGCCTACGAGCAGTACTTC
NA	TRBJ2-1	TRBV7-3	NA	CASGAANEQFF	TGTGCCAGCGGGGCGGCCAATGAGCAGTTCTTC
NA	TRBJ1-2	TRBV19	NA	CASRGDIPTGRDYGYTF	TGTGCCAGTAGGGGGGACATCCCTACCGGCCGGGACTATGGCTACACCTTC
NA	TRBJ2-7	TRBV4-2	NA	CASSQAGREQYF	TGTGCCAGCAGCCAAGCGGGACGGGAGCAGTACTTC
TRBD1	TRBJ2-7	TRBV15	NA	CATSRVGQGLREQYF	TGTGCCACCAGCAGAGTGGGACAGGGCCTACGAGAGCAGTACTTC
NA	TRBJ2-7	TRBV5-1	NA	CASSLGPIPSQQYF	TGCGCCAGCAGCTTGGGCCCAATCCCCTCTCAGCAGTACTTC
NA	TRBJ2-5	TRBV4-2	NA	CASSQPDESQETQYF	TGTGCCAGCAGCCAGCCGGACGAAAGCCAAGAGACCCAGTACTTC